Listed below are T cell receptor beta chains from one sample, sequenced in a study of response to subunit inactivated influenza vaccine. TCRdb reprocessed the RT-PCR reads via MiXCR and lists one record per CDR3 protein. The data show around 790,000 distinct CDR3 sequences, less than 25% seen once. The specimen comprised PBMCs from blood, sampled roughly 5 days after vaccination. The receptors here all came from a man aged 50-60 years who received an inactivated influenza vaccine. The CDR3 runs from the conserved cysteine through the conserved F or W. Fields, in order: CDR3 length, clone size, J gene, D gene, V gene, CDR3 DNA, CDR3 protein. A D gene is named only where the DNA matches it firmly. Part of the rows lack a size; the others show once, few, many or a class for expanded clones.

>15|few|TRBJ1-4|-|TRBV4-1
TGCGCCAGCAGCCTGATCGTTGGTGGTGAAGAAAAACTGTTTTTT
CASSLIVGGEEKLFF
>16|few|TRBJ1-6|-|TRBV7-2
TGTGCCAGCAGCTTAGATAGGGTGCTCAATAATTCACCCCTCCACTTT
CASSLDRVLNNSPLHF
>13|-|TRBJ1-3|-|TRBV20-1
TGCAGTGCAAAGGTTCAAACTGGAAACACCATATATTTT
CSAKVQTGNTIYF
>18|-|TRBJ2-5|TRBD1|TRBV11-1
TGTGCCAGCAGCTTAGAGCGTGGACCACCGGGACAGGGAGAGACCCAGTACTTC
CASSLERGPPGQGETQYF
>17|-|TRBJ2-1|TRBD2|TRBV4-3
TGCGCCAGCAGCCAGACCTCTAGCGGGAGGACCTACAATGAGCAGTTCTTC
CASSQTSSGRTYNEQFF
>14|few|TRBJ2-5|-|TRBV20-1
TGCAGTGCTAGAACCCCCATAACTCAAGAGACCCAGTACTTC
CSARTPITQETQYF
>15|few|TRBJ2-2|TRBD1|TRBV11-3
TGTGCCAGCAGCCTGGGACAGGGAGGCGCCGGGGAGCTGTTTTTT
CASSLGQGGAGELFF
>16|-|TRBJ1-2|-|TRBV4-3
TGCGCCAGCAGCCAAGATCCCGGGGGTGAGGGGGACGGCTACACCTTC
CASSQDPGGEGDGYTF
>13|-|TRBJ2-7|TRBD1|TRBV18
TGTGCCAGCTCAACGGGACAGGGGAGCGAGCAGTACTTC
CASSTGQGSEQYF
>15|few|TRBJ1-4|-|TRBV12-3/TRBV12-4
TGTGCCAGCAGTTTAGCGGGGGCTGCTAATGAAAAACTGTTTTTT
CASSLAGAANEKLFF
>15|-|TRBJ2-7|TRBD1|TRBV23-1
TGCGCCAGCAGTCAATCGTATGGGACAGGACTCGAGCAGTACTTC
CASSQSYGTGLEQYF
>13|few|TRBJ1-1|-|TRBV14
TGTGCCAGCAGCCCTCAACTGTGGACTGAAGCTTTCTTT
CASSPQLWTEAFF
>16|-|TRBJ2-1|TRBD2|TRBV2
TGTGCCAGCACCCAAGGGCCGGGGGGGAGTTACAATGAGCAGTTCTTC
CASTQGPGGSYNEQFF
>13|many|TRBJ2-3|TRBD2|TRBV12-3/TRBV12-4
TGTGCCAGCAGTTTAGTGCGGGAGGATGGGCAGTATTTT
CASSLVREDGQYF
>15|-|TRBJ1-1|-|TRBV27
TGTGCCAGCAGTCCCCCGGGAGGTAGCCGATATGTAGCTTTCTTT
CASSPPGGSRYVAFF
>14|many|TRBJ1-1|-|TRBV29-1
TGCAGCGTTGAACCCCCGGCCCGGAGGACTGAAGCTTTCTTT
CSVEPPARRTEAFF
>14|few|TRBJ2-5|TRBD1|TRBV5-5
TGTGCCAGCAGCTTTTGGACAGGGAAAGAGACCCAGTACTTC
CASSFWTGKETQYF
>13|few|TRBJ1-5|-|TRBV7-2
TGTGCCAGCAGCTTAAGGTGGAATCAGCCCCAGCATTTT
CASSLRWNQPQHF
>14|once|TRBJ2-7|-|TRBV20-1
TGCAGTGCGACCCTAGCGCATAGCTCCTACGAGCAGTACTTC
CSATLAHSSYEQYF
>14|-|TRBJ1-1|TRBD1|TRBV7-8
TGTGCCAGCAGCCCAGGGGGGGGAAGGGCTGAAGCTTTCTTT
CASSPGGGRAEAFF
>13|-|TRBJ2-7|TRBD2|TRBV20-1
TGCAGTGCTAAAGGACTAGTAAACTACGAGCAGTACTTC
CSAKGLVNYEQYF
>12|few|TRBJ2-3|TRBD2|TRBV6-5
TGTGCCAGCAGTATCCCAGCGGGGGCGCAGTATTTT
CASSIPAGAQYF
>13|few|TRBJ1-2|-|TRBV5-6
TGTGCCAGCAGCACGGGACCCCGGCCCGGCTACACCTTC
CASSTGPRPGYTF
>13|few|TRBJ2-7|-|TRBV14
TGTGCCAGCAGCCAAGTGGCGAACTACGAGCAGTACTTC
CASSQVANYEQYF
>12|-|TRBJ2-3|-|TRBV7-9
TGTGCCAGCAGCCCCCCCGGCGATGCGCAGTATTTT
CASSPPGDAQYF